This T cell receptor beta chain is from a study of tumor-infiltrating lymphocytes in localized non-small cell lung cancer. Profiling relied on immunoSEQ multiplex PCR, and the TCRdb table lists in-frame clones only, not all of them. This table has roughly 25,000 clones, around 70% appearing once. Turning to this clone: Its antigen is still unknown.

Study-level findings and limits: No T-cell fraction difference was seen between IM1 and IM2 tumors. Higher tumor T cell infiltration than in uninvolved lung was supported by TCRbeta sequencing. Different pieces of the same tissue were used for each assay. Recurrence-free survival showed no association with tumor T-cell fraction.

Sequencing was carried out using lung tumor tissue. The sequence derives from a human donor with non-small cell lung cancer.

Here the CDR3 reads CASSPRQGLRNTEAFF. The CDR3, as DNA: TGTGCCAGCAGCCCAAGACAGGGGTTGAGGAACACTGAAGCTTTCTTT. The rearrangement links TRBV7-6 to TRBJ1-1; TRBD1 aligns across 8 bases. CDR3 length: 16 amino acids. With V trimmed by 5 bases and J by 1 base, 9 bases remained unmatched. Germline values: CDR1 SGHVS, CDR2 FNYEAQ.